The 15 T cell receptor beta chains below all came from one sample that was sequenced in a study of blood T cell repertoires in COVID-19. Repertoires were generated with immunoSEQ multiplex PCR, while TCRdb's copy carries only in-frame clones and drops some. The sample lists just over 150,000 clones, 70% to 85% occurring once. The source material was peripheral blood. The source is a woman aged 80 or older with acute or convalescent COVID-19.

The chain joins TRBV5-1 to TRBJ1-2; D is unclear. Trimming took 2 bases from V and 6 from J, leaving 14 bases between them. This CDR3 has 14 residues. CDR1 is SGHRS and CDR2 is YFSETQ in the germline V gene. The DNA of the CDR3 is TGCGCCAGCAGCTTAGGGTTTGGAGGCGATGGCTACACCTTC. This gives the protein CASSLGFGGDGYTF.

The chain joins TRBV10-3 to TRBJ1-1, with 8 bases identical to TRBD1. Per germline, CDR1 ENHRY and CDR2 SYGVKD. With 6 bases clipped from V and 4 bases from J, the junction kept 7 bases outside the gene matches. The CDR3 length is 14 residues. CDR3 coding DNA: TGTGCCATCAGACCGGGACAGGCAGGCACTGAAGCTTTCTTT. This gives the protein CAIRPGQAGTEAFF.

This CDR3 is CSVRAGELGDTQYF. CDR3 sequence (DNA): TGCAGCGTTCGAGCGGGAGAGTTAGGAGATACGCAGTATTTT. This sequence joins TRBV29-1 and TRBJ2-3, with 8 bases lining up with TRBD2. Losses at the gene ends were 5 bases for V and 5 bases for J; bases not matched to a gene: 9. The CDR3 sequence is 14 residues long. Germline V lookup: CDR1 SQVTM, CDR2 ANQGSEA.

This sequence joins TRBV10-3 and TRBJ1-6; 7 bases agree with TRBD1. V dropped 6 bases and J dropped 5; count of bases not matched to a gene: 4. Germline V gene data show CDR1 as ENHRY and CDR2 as SYGVKD. The CDR3 contains 14 residues. CDR3: CAIRGTANNSPLHF. The CDR3 DNA follows: TGTGCCATCAGGGGGACAGCCAATAATTCACCCCTCCACTTT.

The chain links TRBV2 to TRBJ1-1, with 10 bases identical to TRBD1. The trim removed 7 bases at V and 8 bases at J, leaving 7 bases unmatched. This CDR3 has 13 amino acids. Germline-derived CDR1 and CDR2 are SNHLY and FYNNEI. CDR3: CASIPDRGKEAFF. The CDR3 DNA reads as TGTGCCAGCATCCCGGACAGGGGGAAGGAAGCTTTCTTT.

This rearrangement joins TRBV14 to TRBJ2-7, with a weak D call TRBD1 (5 bases). Trimming removed 4 bases at V and 2 bases at J, with 15 bases between. Germline V CDR1 and CDR2: SGHDN, FVKESK. CDR3 size: 15 residues. The DNA of the CDR3 is TGTGCCAGCAGCCGACAGCAGGGTTATACCTACGAGCAGTACTTC. It codes for CASSRQQGYTYEQYF.

This rearrangement joins TRBV19 to TRBJ1-5; 10 nucleotides line up with TRBD1. Trimming cost V 5 bases and J 1 base; bases outside gene matches: 5. The V gene's germline CDR1 is LNHDA and CDR2 SQIVND (reference sequence). This CDR3 region has 16 residues. CDR3 sequence reads: CASSSRTGGSNQPQHF. CDR3 coding DNA: TGTGCCAGTAGTTCTCGGACAGGGGGAAGCAATCAGCCCCAGCATTTT.

The chain has TRBV21-1 and TRBJ1-1. TRBV21-1 is an annotated pseudogene. The CDR3 sequence is 17 residues long. The CDR3 reads CASSTRDSYPRDTEAFF. The DNA for the CDR3 is TGTGCCAGCAGCACCCGGGACTCCTACCCTCGGGACACTGAAGCTTTCTTT.

This clone showed up just a few times. The DNA for the CDR3 is TGTGCCAGCAGGTTCAGGGGGCTGGGCGGGGAGCTGTTTTTT. Translated, it gives CASRFRGLGGELFF. The gene calls are TRBV13 and TRBJ2-2, with 8 bases that match TRBD1. The CDR3 length is 14 residues. CDR1 is PRHDT, CDR2 FYEKMQ, per germline (reference sequence). J was trimmed by 7 bases and V by 6 bases; bases with no gene match: 7.

The chain employs TRBV21-1 and TRBJ2-5; the tabulated D call, TRBD1, remains unverified against the DNA. TRBV21-1 is assigned pseudogene status. The CDR3 totals 14 residues. CDR3 residues: CASIRGTGKETQYF. CDR3 in DNA: TGTGCCAGCATCCGGGGGACAGGGAAAGAGACCCAGTACTTC.

The CDR3 bases are TGTGCCAGCAGCTTAAGTGGCAGGGGGCCGGAGGAGACCCAGTACTTC. The encoded protein is CASSLSGRGPEETQYF. The chain is built from TRBV7-6 and TRBJ2-5; 8 nucleotides match TRBD1. Germline lookup yields CDR1 SGHVS and CDR2 FNYEAQ. The V segment lost 2 bases and the J segment 5 bases; nucleotides outside the gene matches: 10. The CDR3 spans 16 residues.

The rearrangement uses TRBV19 and TRBJ1-6; no firm D call. The length of the CDR3 is 15 residues. Trimming took off 5 bases at V and 9 bases at J, with 17 bases between the two ends. CDR1 and CDR2 (germline): LNHDA, SQIVND (reference sequence). The CDR3 DNA is TGTGCCAGTAGTGCCCGTGGGAGGGATGGTTCACCCCTCCACTTT. This encodes CASSARGRDGSPLHF.

V gene TRBV5-1 combines with J gene TRBJ2-4, with a weak D call TRBD1 (6 bases). The CDR3 has 15 residues. V was cut by 0 bases and J by 6 bases, with 13 bases left in between. CDR1 is SGHRS and CDR2 is YFSETQ in the germline V gene. DNA of the CDR3: TGCGCCAGCAGCTTGGAGCAGGGGAAGAGAAACATTCAGTACTTC. The encoded protein is CASSLEQGKRNIQYF.

The chain joins TRBV7-2 to TRBJ2-1, with 14 positions matching TRBD2. This CDR3 comprises 16 residues. With V trimmed by 5 bases and J by 7 bases, 7 bases remained unmatched. The V gene's germline CDR1 is SGHTA and CDR2 FQGNSA. DNA of the CDR3: TGTGCCAGCAGCCCTCGACTAGCGGGAGGGGGAAATGAGCAGTTCTTC. Its protein product is CASSPRLAGGGNEQFF.

With regard to this clone: The junction differs from germline at one of its ends, possibly a read error. The chain recombines TRBV6-6 with TRBJ1-1; possibly TRBD1 for D (5 bases). CDR1 MNHNY and CDR2 SVGAGI come from the germline V gene (reference sequence). The length of the CDR3 is 16 residues. CDR3: CTSSYGRGALNTEAFF. The CDR3 DNA reads TGTACCAGCAGTTACGGGCGCGGGGCCTTGAACACTGAAGCTTTCTTT.